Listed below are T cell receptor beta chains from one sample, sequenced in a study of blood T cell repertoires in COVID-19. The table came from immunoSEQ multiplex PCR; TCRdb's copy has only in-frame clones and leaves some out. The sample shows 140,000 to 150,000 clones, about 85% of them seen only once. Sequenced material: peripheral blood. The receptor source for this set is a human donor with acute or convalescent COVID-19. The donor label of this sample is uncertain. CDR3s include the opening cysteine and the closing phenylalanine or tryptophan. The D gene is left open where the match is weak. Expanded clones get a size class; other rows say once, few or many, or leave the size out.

cdr3_aa: CASSRTNRGINQPQHF; cdr3_nt: TGTGCCAGCAGTCGGACGAACAGGGGGATCAATCAGCCCCAGCATTTT; clone_size: -; j_call: TRBJ1-5; d_call: TRBD1; v_call: TRBV27
cdr3_aa: CASSLIASGDNEQFF; cdr3_nt: TGTGCCAGCAGCTTGATCGCTAGCGGGGACAATGAGCAGTTCTTC; clone_size: -; j_call: TRBJ2-1; d_call: TRBD2; v_call: TRBV5-4
cdr3_aa: CATSSGPDTWDGENTEAFF; cdr3_nt: TGTGCCACCAGCAGTGGGCCGGACACCTGGGATGGGGAGAACACTGAAGCTTTCTTT; clone_size: -; j_call: TRBJ1-1; d_call: -; v_call: TRBV15
cdr3_aa: CASRGQGVYGYTF; cdr3_nt: TGTGCCAGCAGGGGACAGGGCGTCTATGGCTACACCTTC; clone_size: -; j_call: TRBJ1-2; d_call: TRBD1; v_call: TRBV2
cdr3_aa: CATTRDRGTGNTIYF; cdr3_nt: TGTGCCACCACCAGGGACAGGGGGACTGGAAACACCATATATTTT; clone_size: -; j_call: TRBJ1-3; d_call: TRBD1; v_call: TRBV15
cdr3_aa: CASSLELAGGQETQYF; cdr3_nt: TGTGCCAGCAGCTTAGAACTAGCGGGGGGCCAAGAGACCCAGTACTTC; clone_size: -; j_call: TRBJ2-5; d_call: TRBD2; v_call: TRBV7-9
cdr3_aa: CAIGSTGAGNTIYF; cdr3_nt: TGTGCCATCGGATCGACAGGGGCTGGAAACACCATATATTTT; clone_size: -; j_call: TRBJ1-3; d_call: TRBD1; v_call: TRBV10-3
cdr3_aa: CAPICDRVGGNTIYF; cdr3_nt: TGTGCCCCAATATGTGACAGGGTAGGTGGAAACACCATATATTTT; clone_size: -; j_call: TRBJ1-3; d_call: TRBD1; v_call: TRBV24-1
cdr3_aa: CASSFKGETQYF; cdr3_nt: TGTGCCAGCAGCTTCAAGGGGGAGACCCAGTACTTC; clone_size: -; j_call: TRBJ2-5; d_call: -; v_call: TRBV5-4
cdr3_aa: CASSVSVLTEAFF; cdr3_nt: TGTGCCAGCAGTGTGTCGGTGTTGACTGAAGCTTTCTTT; clone_size: few; j_call: TRBJ1-1; d_call: -; v_call: TRBV2
cdr3_aa: CASPGGQGANRKGNTIYF; cdr3_nt: TGCGCCAGCCCAGGAGGACAGGGGGCAAATCGAAAGGGAAACACCATATATTTT; clone_size: -; j_call: TRBJ1-3; d_call: TRBD1; v_call: TRBV10-1
cdr3_aa: CASSYGQLNYGYTF; cdr3_nt: TGTGCCAGCAGTTACGGACAGCTTAACTATGGCTACACCTTC; clone_size: -; j_call: TRBJ1-2; d_call: -; v_call: TRBV6-6
cdr3_aa: CASSQDLGGGGSPLHF; cdr3_nt: TGCGCCAGCAGCCAAGATCTGGGGGGGGGTGGTTCACCCCTCCACTTT; clone_size: -; j_call: TRBJ1-6; d_call: -; v_call: TRBV4-1
cdr3_aa: CASSPPAGKNYGYTF; cdr3_nt: TGTGCCAGCTCACCACCGGCAGGGAAAAACTATGGCTACACCTTC; clone_size: -; j_call: TRBJ1-2; d_call: -; v_call: TRBV18
cdr3_aa: CGTLYNEQFF; cdr3_nt: TGTGGGACACTTTACAATGAGCAGTTCTTC; clone_size: -; j_call: TRBJ2-1; d_call: -; v_call: TRBV28
cdr3_aa: CASSFNQGETQYF; cdr3_nt: TGTGCTAGCAGCTTTAACCAGGGGGAGACCCAGTACTTC; clone_size: -; j_call: TRBJ2-5; d_call: -; v_call: TRBV7-7
cdr3_aa: CASSLRWGPGANVLTF; cdr3_nt: TGCGCCAGCAGCTTGAGGTGGGGGCCTGGGGCCAACGTCCTGACTTTC; clone_size: -; j_call: TRBJ2-6; d_call: -; v_call: TRBV5-1
cdr3_aa: CASSIGGLIAKNIQYF; cdr3_nt: TGTGCCAGTAGTATAGGAGGTTTAATAGCCAAAAACATTCAGTACTTC; clone_size: -; j_call: TRBJ2-4; d_call: -; v_call: TRBV19
cdr3_aa: CASSVEGARRTQTQYF; cdr3_nt: TGTGCCAGCAGCGTAGAGGGGGCCCGGAGGACCCAGACCCAGTACTTC; clone_size: -; j_call: TRBJ2-5; d_call: TRBD1; v_call: TRBV9
cdr3_aa: CAISAGLYEQYF; cdr3_nt: TGTGCCATCAGTGCTGGGCTCTACGAGCAGTACTTC; clone_size: -; j_call: TRBJ2-7; d_call: -; v_call: TRBV10-3
cdr3_aa: CARSLGCRAAGVSTDTQYF; cdr3_nt: TGTGCCAGAAGCTTGGGATGTCGAGCAGCGGGGGTGAGCACAGATACGCAGTATTTT; clone_size: -; j_call: TRBJ2-3; d_call: TRBD2; v_call: TRBV5-3
cdr3_aa: CAWSSGQSFGNTIYF; cdr3_nt: TGTGCCTGGAGTTCCGGACAGAGCTTCGGAAACACCATATATTTT; clone_size: few; j_call: TRBJ1-3; d_call: -; v_call: TRBV30
cdr3_aa: CASSPTSGEDQPQHF; cdr3_nt: TGTGCCAGCTCCCCAACGAGTGGAGAAGATCAGCCCCAGCATTTT; clone_size: -; j_call: TRBJ1-5; d_call: -; v_call: TRBV18
cdr3_aa: CASSFPLAEGETQYF; cdr3_nt: TGTGCCAGCAGCTTCCCGCTAGCGGAGGGAGAGACCCAGTACTTC; clone_size: -; j_call: TRBJ2-5; d_call: TRBD2; v_call: TRBV11-2
cdr3_aa: CASSSGTSGRSGETQYF; cdr3_nt: TGCGCCAGCAGCTCGGGGACTAGCGGGAGATCTGGGGAGACCCAGTACTTC; clone_size: -; j_call: TRBJ2-5; d_call: TRBD2; v_call: TRBV5-1
cdr3_aa: CSANQDRGGETQYF; cdr3_nt: TGCAGCGCCAACCAGGACAGGGGAGGGGAGACCCAGTACTTC; clone_size: -; j_call: TRBJ2-5; d_call: TRBD1; v_call: TRBV29-1
cdr3_aa: CATSEGQGMNTEAFF; cdr3_nt: TGTGCCACCAGTGAAGGACAGGGGATGAACACTGAAGCTTTCTTT; clone_size: -; j_call: TRBJ1-1; d_call: TRBD1; v_call: TRBV24-1